This T cell receptor (beta chain) was sequenced in a study of T cell responses to AZD1222 COVID-19 vaccine. The study, taken as a whole, reports: Spike-wide vaccine-associated CD4 TCRs dominated at 160-218 and 743-854. Nearly half of the spike-specific TCRs reportedly recognize variant regions that carry no mutations. White British people made up most donors, females outnumbered males, and clonal diversity was possibly underestimated.

Assay: immunoSEQ multiplex PCR; the TCRdb copy retains only in-frame clones and omits some. Its clone listing holds about 140,000 clones. To note about this clone: Its specificity is unknown.

The CDR3 is 14 residues long. V shed 4 bases and J shed 2 bases, with 11 bases lying between them. Germline CDR1 SGHRS, CDR2 YFSETQ. The TCR originated in an adult in good health. The sample was peripheral blood. The chain links TRBV5-1 to TRBJ2-3; tentatively, D is TRBD1 (5 bases). The CDR3 sequence: CASSHRPPTDTQYF. CDR3 in DNA: TGCGCCAGCAGCCACAGGCCACCCACAGATACGCAGTATTTT.